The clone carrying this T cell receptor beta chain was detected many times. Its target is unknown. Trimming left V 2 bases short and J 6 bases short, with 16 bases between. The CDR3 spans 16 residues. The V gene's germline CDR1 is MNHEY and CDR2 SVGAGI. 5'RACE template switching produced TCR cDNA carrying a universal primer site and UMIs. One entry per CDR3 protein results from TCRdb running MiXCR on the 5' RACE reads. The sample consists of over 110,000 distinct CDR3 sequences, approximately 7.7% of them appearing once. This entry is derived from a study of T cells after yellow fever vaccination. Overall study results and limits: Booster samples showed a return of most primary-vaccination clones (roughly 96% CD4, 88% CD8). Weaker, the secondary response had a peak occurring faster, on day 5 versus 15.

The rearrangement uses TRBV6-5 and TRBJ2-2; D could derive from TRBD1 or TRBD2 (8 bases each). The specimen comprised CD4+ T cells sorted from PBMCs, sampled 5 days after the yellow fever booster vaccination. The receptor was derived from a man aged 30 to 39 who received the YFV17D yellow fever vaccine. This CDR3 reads CASSYTGGLVSGELFF. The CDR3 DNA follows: TGTGCCAGCAGTTACACAGGGGGACTAGTTTCCGGGGAGCTGTTTTTT.